This T cell receptor beta chain was documented in a study of T cells after yellow fever vaccination. TCRdb reprocessed the 5' RACE reads via MiXCR and lists one record per CDR3 protein. The sample contains tens of thousands of distinct CDR3 sequences, roughly 7.7% of which appear only once. Findings of the study overall: Abundant bulk-population clonotypes could contaminate the FACS-sorted repertoires. A small share of clonotypes appeared in both CD4 and CD8 compartments. The secondary response showed a weaker magnitude and a faster peak, day 5 versus 15.

Germline assignment: CDR1 MRHNA and CDR2 SNTAGT. CDR3 length: 15 amino acids. V was cut by 3 bases and J by 6 bases, with 15 bases left in between. The sample holds a few counts of this clonotype. Antigen: not known. The clonotype was recovered from a man aged 25 to 40 who received the YFV17D yellow fever vaccine. The chain couples TRBV6-4 to TRBJ2-4, with D possibly TRBD1 on 6 matching bases. Sample: CD8+ T cells sorted from PBMCs, taken on the day of the yellow fever booster vaccination. Here the CDR3 reads CASSEIPGHGNIQYF. Here the CDR3 DNA reads TGTGCCAGCAGTGAGATACCGGGACACGGAAACATTCAGTACTTC.